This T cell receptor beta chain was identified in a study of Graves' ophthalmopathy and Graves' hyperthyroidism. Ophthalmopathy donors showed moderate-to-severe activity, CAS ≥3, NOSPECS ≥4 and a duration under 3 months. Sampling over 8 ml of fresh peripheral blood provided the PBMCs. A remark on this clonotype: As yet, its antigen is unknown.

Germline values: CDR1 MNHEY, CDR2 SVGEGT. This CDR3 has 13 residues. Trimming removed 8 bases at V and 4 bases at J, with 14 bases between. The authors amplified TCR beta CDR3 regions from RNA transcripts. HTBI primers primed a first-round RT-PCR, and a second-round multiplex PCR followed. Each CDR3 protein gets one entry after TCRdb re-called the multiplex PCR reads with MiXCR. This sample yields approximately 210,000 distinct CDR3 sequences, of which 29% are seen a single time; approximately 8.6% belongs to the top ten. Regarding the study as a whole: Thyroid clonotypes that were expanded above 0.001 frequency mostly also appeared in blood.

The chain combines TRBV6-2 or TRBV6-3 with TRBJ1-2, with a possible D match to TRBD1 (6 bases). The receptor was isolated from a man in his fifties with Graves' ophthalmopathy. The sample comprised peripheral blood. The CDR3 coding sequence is TGTGCCAGCGGACCAGGGGATCGCTATGGCTACACCTTC. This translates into CASGPGDRYGYTF.